The clone carrying this T cell receptor (beta chain) has just one count. Its antigen remains unknown. The source of the sample is a study of cytomegalovirus exposure and HLA in healthy donors. This table comes from immunoSEQ multiplex PCR, and its TCRdb copy is limited to in-frame clones, with some not included. The sample holds about 88,000 clones, about four fifths seen once. In germline, CDR1 is SQVTM, CDR2 ANQGSEA. The CDR3 is 13 amino acids. J gave up 7 bases and V 7 bases, and 7 bases lay outside the gene matches. Findings and limits, study-wide: Three chains tied to CMV proved CMV antigen-specific in vitro.

Material: PBMCs. The sequence was collected from a woman aged 18-29 years in good health and CMV-seropositive. The chain joins TRBV29-1 to TRBJ1-4; TRBD1 agrees at 9 bases. CDR3 nucleotide sequence: TGCAGCGGGGGGACAGGGAACACTGAAAAACTGTTTTTT. Protein: CSGGTGNTEKLFF.